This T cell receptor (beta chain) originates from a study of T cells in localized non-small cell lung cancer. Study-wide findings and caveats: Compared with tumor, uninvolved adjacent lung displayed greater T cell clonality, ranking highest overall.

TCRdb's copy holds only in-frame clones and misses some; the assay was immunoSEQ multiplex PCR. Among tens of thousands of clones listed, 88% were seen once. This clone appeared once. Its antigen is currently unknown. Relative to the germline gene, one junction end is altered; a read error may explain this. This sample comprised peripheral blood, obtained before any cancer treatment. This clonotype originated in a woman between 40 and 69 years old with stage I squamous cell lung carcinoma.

CDR3 nucleotide sequence: TGTGCTAGCAGCCCTAGGGGCCCCGAGACCCAGTACTTC. It translates to CASSPRGPETQYF. The V call is TRBV7-7, the J call TRBJ2-5; weak D call: TRBD1 (5 bases). This CDR3 is 13 amino acids long. Germline V CDR1 and CDR2: SSHAT, FNYEAQ (reference sequence).